These T cell receptor beta chains were read from a single sample in a study of T-cell reconstitution after alpha-beta-depleted transplantation in children. One entry per CDR3 protein results from TCRdb running MiXCR on the PCR reads. The repertoire holds 600,000 to 700,000 distinct CDR3 sequences, with roughly 17% as singletons. The sequenced sample was PBMCs from the stem cell graft donor, obtained from the stem cell graft. Source of these receptors: a human donor who donated a stem cell graft to a child with acute myeloid leukemia. The CDR3 runs from the conserved cysteine through the conserved F or W. The order of the fields is J gene, D gene, clone size, V gene, CDR3 DNA, CDR3 protein. D genes are given only for firm matches. Clone size is not always given. Where it is, it says once, few, many or a class for expanded clones.

>TRBJ1-1|NA|many|TRBV7-2
TGTGCCAGCAGCTTAAGGCAGGCGGCGAACACTGAAGCTTTCTTT
CASSLRQAANTEAFF
>TRBJ1-2|NA|many|TRBV15
TGTGCCACCAGCAGAGATAGAGGGAACTATGGCTACACCTTC
CATSRDRGNYGYTF
>TRBJ2-1|NA|many|TRBV12-3/TRBV12-4
TGTGCCAGCGGGTTCCGCTACAATGAGCAGTTCTTC
CASGFRYNEQFF
>TRBJ2-3|NA|many|TRBV20-1
TGCAGTGCTAGAGTGGTAGATACGCAGTATTTT
CSARVVDTQYF
>TRBJ1-5|TRBD1|few|TRBV7-9
TGTGCCAGCAGCTTAGGGGGACAGGGAGTTAATCAGCCCCAGCATTTT
CASSLGGQGVNQPQHF
>TRBJ2-5|NA|many|TRBV7-2
TGTGCCAGCAGCTTCCCCCAAGAGACCCAGTACTTC
CASSFPQETQYF
>TRBJ2-3|TRBD2|NA|TRBV7-9
TGTGCCAGTACGGGAGGGGGGGAACCAGATACGCAGTATTTT
CASTGGGEPDTQYF
>TRBJ1-1|NA|few|TRBV15
TGTGCCACCAGCAGAGAAATCGTAGGGCGGCACACTGAAGCTTTCTTT
CATSREIVGRHTEAFF
>TRBJ1-2|NA|NA|TRBV24-1
TGTGCCACCAGTGATAATCCCCCGGACACCATATCGGGTGGCTACACCTTC
CATSDNPPDTISGGYTF
>TRBJ2-7|TRBD1|few|TRBV10-3
TGTGCCATCAGTGAAGCCCCACAGGGGGGTTACGAGCAGTACTTC
CAISEAPQGGYEQYF
>TRBJ1-1|NA|NA|TRBV20-1
TGCAGTGGGGGAGGGGAGTCGGAGACTGAAGCTTTCTTT
CSGGGESETEAFF
>TRBJ1-2|NA|NA|TRBV7-2
TGTGCCAGCAGCTTAAGCGTCGGGCAGCCTAACTATGGCTACACCTTC
CASSLSVGQPNYGYTF
>TRBJ1-2|NA|many|TRBV29-1
TGCAGCGTTCGGTCGGACAGCCAAAACTATGGCTACACCTTC
CSVRSDSQNYGYTF
>TRBJ2-7|NA|NA|TRBV20-1
TGCAGTGCTAGAGATCAAAGTGCTTTCTACGAGCAGTACTTC
CSARDQSAFYEQYF
>TRBJ2-3|TRBD1|NA|TRBV12-3/TRBV12-4
TGTGCCAGCAGTTTCTTTTTTCAGCGGGGACAGGGTCGCCCCCGCGGTCCCACAGATACGCAGTATTTT
CASSFFFQRGQGRPRGPTDTQYF
>TRBJ2-1|TRBD1|many|TRBV20-1
TGCAGTGCTAGAGATGGTAGGACAGGGATTCTGGAGCAGTTCTTC
CSARDGRTGILEQFF
>TRBJ2-7|NA|many|TRBV20-1
TGCAGTGCTAGAAGGGGGAGGTCCTACGAGCAGTACTTC
CSARRGRSYEQYF
>TRBJ2-7|NA|many|TRBV7-2
TGTTCCAGCAGCTTAATCCCGGGGGAAGGATACGAGCAGTACTTC
CSSSLIPGEGYEQYF
>TRBJ2-7|NA|NA|TRBV12-3/TRBV12-4
TGTGCCAGCAGTCCACCGACAGGGCTAGCGGGCTCCTACGAGCAGTACTTC
CASSPPTGLAGSYEQYF
>TRBJ2-7|TRBD2|NA|TRBV4-3
TGCGCCAGCAGCCAAGAGGGGGGGAACTACGAGCAGTACTTC
CASSQEGGNYEQYF
>TRBJ2-1|NA|few|TRBV20-1
TGCAGTGCGCTAAGCGGGTTAAACAATGAGCAGTTCTTC
CSALSGLNNEQFF
>TRBJ1-6|NA|many|TRBV20-1
TGCAGTGCTAGAGATTGGATTTCACCCCTCCACTTT
CSARDWISPLHF
>TRBJ2-3|NA|NA|TRBV6-6
TGTGCCAGCAGTGGGGTAGATACGCAGTATTTT
CASSGVDTQYF
>TRBJ1-5|NA|many|TRBV10-3
TGTGCCATCAGTGAGTCTGAGACCGACGGGAGCAATCAGCCCCAGCATTTT
CAISESETDGSNQPQHF
>TRBJ1-4|NA|many|TRBV20-1
TGCAGTGCTAGAGGTGCCACAAATGAGGGTAATGAAAAACTGTTTTTT
CSARGATNEGNEKLFF
>TRBJ2-5|NA|NA|TRBV7-9
TGTGCCAGCCGGGTAGGGGAAAAAGAGACCCAGTACTTC
CASRVGEKETQYF
>TRBJ1-1|NA|many|TRBV24-1
TGTGCCACCAGCGAAGGGAACACTGAAGCTTTCTTT
CATSEGNTEAFF
>TRBJ2-5|TRBD1|few|TRBV5-1
TGCGCCAGCAGCTTGGGATCGGGACAGGGAAGTTCGGGTCAGGAGACCCAGTACTTC
CASSLGSGQGSSGQETQYF
>TRBJ2-1|NA|few|TRBV24-1
TGTGCCACCAGTGATTTGGGGGGCTACAATGAGCAGTTCTTC
CATSDLGGYNEQFF
>TRBJ2-3|NA|NA|TRBV6-1
TGTGCCAGCAGCACGGACTACCTAAATACGCAGTATTTT
CASSTDYLNTQYF
>TRBJ1-1|NA|many|TRBV5-1
TGCGCCAGCAGCTTGTCTCCCCGTAACACTGAAGCTTTCTTT
CASSLSPRNTEAFF
>TRBJ1-5|NA|few|TRBV27
TGTGCCAGCAGTTCGGCCACGGGTCAGCCCCAGCATTTT
CASSSATGQPQHF
>TRBJ2-3|NA|NA|TRBV9
TGTGCCAGCAGCGTAGTAGGGGGGGACGAAGATACGCAGTATTTT
CASSVVGGDEDTQYF
>TRBJ2-3|TRBD2|few|TRBV7-2
TGTGCCAGCAGCCCGGAGGGTATGGGACTAAGCACAGATACGCAGTATTTT
CASSPEGMGLSTDTQYF
>TRBJ2-5|TRBD1|many|TRBV12-3/TRBV12-4
TGTGCCAGCAGTTTGCGTGGGACAGGACAAGAGACCCAGTACTTC
CASSLRGTGQETQYF
>TRBJ2-1|TRBD2|NA|TRBV5-1
TGCGCCAGCAGCTTACCAACTAGCGGGGTATACAATGAGCAGTTCTTC
CASSLPTSGVYNEQFF
>TRBJ2-7|NA|many|TRBV15
TGTGCCACCAGCAGAGATGACGTAGGCGGACGGCACTCCTACGAGCAGTACTTC
CATSRDDVGGRHSYEQYF
>TRBJ2-7|NA|few|TRBV5-1
TGCGCCAGCAGCTATTCGGACAGGGAGGGTTACGAGCAGTACTTC
CASSYSDREGYEQYF
>TRBJ1-2|TRBD1|many|TRBV29-1
TGCAGCGCCTGGACAGGGGATGTCCCCTATGGCTACACCTTC
CSAWTGDVPYGYTF
>TRBJ1-2|NA|many|TRBV20-1
TGCAGTGCCAAAATACCCGGGATTAACTATGGCTACACCTTC
CSAKIPGINYGYTF
>TRBJ2-3|TRBD1|many|TRBV7-2
TGTGCCAGCACCTCCACAGGGGCGGCTACGCAGTATTTT
CASTSTGAATQYF
>TRBJ2-1|TRBD1|NA|TRBV20-1
TGCAGTGCTAGAGCCCCGGGACAGGTGTTTTACAATGAGCAGTTCTTC
CSARAPGQVFYNEQFF
>TRBJ2-1|NA|many|TRBV7-9
TGTGCCAGCAAGACATTTGATGAGCAGTTCTTC
CASKTFDEQFF
>TRBJ1-2|NA|many|TRBV20-1
TGCAGTGCTACGGACAGAAACTATGGCTACACCTTC
CSATDRNYGYTF
>TRBJ2-7|TRBD1|many|TRBV6-1
TGTGCCAGCAGACCCCCGGGACAGGGAGGCGAGCAGTACTTC
CASRPPGQGGEQYF
>TRBJ2-3|TRBD2|few|TRBV20-1
TGCAGTGGGCCGGGACTAGCGGGGGGTGGGGATACGCAGTATTTT
CSGPGLAGGGDTQYF
>TRBJ1-5|NA|NA|TRBV5-6
TGTGCCAGCAGCCCGTGGACAGAAAGCAATCAGCCCCAGCATTTT
CASSPWTESNQPQHF
>TRBJ2-7|NA|many|TRBV12-3/TRBV12-4
TGTGCCAGCAGCCCTGGGGGGGAGCAGTACTTC
CASSPGGEQYF
>TRBJ2-7|NA|many|TRBV12-3/TRBV12-4
TGTGCCAGCAGTTTAGCGGGAGCCGGGGAGCAGCACTTC
CASSLAGAGEQHF